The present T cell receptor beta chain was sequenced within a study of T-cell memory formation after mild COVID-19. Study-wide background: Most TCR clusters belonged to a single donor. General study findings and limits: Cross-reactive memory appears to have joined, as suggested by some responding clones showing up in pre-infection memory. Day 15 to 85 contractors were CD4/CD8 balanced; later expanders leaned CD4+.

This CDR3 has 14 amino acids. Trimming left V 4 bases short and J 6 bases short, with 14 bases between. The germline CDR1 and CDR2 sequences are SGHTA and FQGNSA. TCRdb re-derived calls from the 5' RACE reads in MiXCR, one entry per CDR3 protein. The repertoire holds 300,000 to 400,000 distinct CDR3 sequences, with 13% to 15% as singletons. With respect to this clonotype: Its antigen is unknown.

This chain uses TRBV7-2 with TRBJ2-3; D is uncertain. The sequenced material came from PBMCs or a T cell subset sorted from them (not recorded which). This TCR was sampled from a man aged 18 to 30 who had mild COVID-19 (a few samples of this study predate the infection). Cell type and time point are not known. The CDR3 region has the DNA TGTGCCAGCAGCTCTGGACCTTCGCGGGATACGCAGTATTTT. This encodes CASSSGPSRDTQYF.